The 14 T cell receptor beta chains below all came from one sample that was sequenced in a study of beta chain features in type 1 diabetes. The antigens these receptors bind are not known. Study-level points and caveats: TCRB CDR3 length was moderately but significantly reduced in all four CD4+ subsets of Type 1 diabetes patients.

The entirety of the isolated RNA underwent reverse transcription, so expressed TCRB transcripts were sequenced. Produced via immunoSEQ multiplex PCR; TCRdb's table is partial and in-frame only. The sample lists hundreds of thousands of clones, 13% occurring once. The specimen sequenced was naive CD4+ T cells from blood. All receptors derive from a young man with type 1 diabetes.

This clone turned up a few times. The chain employs TRBV14 and TRBJ1-1; TRBD1 is a possible D gene (5 bases). Trimming left V 7 bases short and J 6 bases short, with 18 bases between. The CDR3 runs 14 residues. Germline-derived CDR1 and CDR2 are SGHDN and FVKESK. The CDR3 protein is CASTPRQLSAEAFF. The CDR3 coding sequence is TGTGCCAGCACCCCGCGACAGCTTTCCGCTGAAGCTTTCTTT.

This clone was seen a handful of times. This chain uses TRBV7-2 with TRBJ2-2, with D uncertain. Looked up from germline, CDR1 is SGHTA and CDR2 is FQGNSA. The CDR3 is made up of 16 amino acids. Trimming cost V 2 bases and J 4 bases, with 14 bases left between them. CDR3 residues: CASSLNPGKGTGELFF. The CDR3 bases are TGTGCCAGCAGCTTAAATCCTGGGAAGGGCACCGGGGAGCTGTTTTTT.

This clone occurred a few times. The chain is built from TRBV6-5 and TRBJ1-6; D is unresolved. CDR1 MNHEY and CDR2 SVGAGI come from the germline V gene. V dropped 2 bases and J dropped 9 bases, with 8 bases sitting between them. The CDR3 loop spans 13 amino acids. The CDR3 spells CASSYALGSPLHF. In DNA form, the CDR3 reads TGTGCCAGCAGTTACGCCCTAGGTTCACCCCTCCACTTT.

CDR3 protein: CAISESARGDEQYF. CDR3 DNA sequence: TGTGCCATCAGTGAGTCCGCCCGGGGCGACGAGCAGTACTTC. The chain carries TRBV10-3 and TRBJ2-7; the D gene could be TRBD1 or TRBD2 (5 bases each). The germline gives CDR1 ENHRY, CDR2 SYGVKD. The CDR3 sequence is 14 residues long. V was cut by 0 bases and J by 5 bases, with 11 bases left in between.

This chain connects TRBV13 to TRBJ2-7; the D gene is possibly TRBD2 (5 bases). V was pared by 5 bases and J by 5 bases, with 22 bases between. Germline-derived CDR1 and CDR2 are PRHDT and FYEKMQ (reference sequence). The length of the CDR3 is 16 residues. CDR3 in DNA: TGTGCCAGCAGCCTCCGACCCTCCGGGGTTGGGGACGAGCAGTACTTC. This codes for CASSLRPSGVGDEQYF.

V is TRBV19 and J is TRBJ1-1; 7 bases match TRBD1. CDR1 is LNHDA, CDR2 SQIVND, per germline (reference sequence). V dropped 6 bases and J dropped 5; count of bases not matched to a gene: 9. This CDR3 contains 14 residues. The CDR3 loop reads CASSKTGDGTEAFF. The DNA for the CDR3 is TGTGCCAGTAGCAAAACAGGGGATGGGACTGAAGCTTTCTTT. The full variable domain, with the rest looked up from reference TRBV19 and TRBJ1-1, is DGGITQSPKYLFRKEGQNVTLSCEQNLNHDAMYWYRQDPGQGLRLIYYSQIVNDFQKGDIAEGYSVSREKKESFPLTVTSAQKNPTAFYLCASSKTGDGTEAFFGQGTRLTVV.

This clone was seen a few times. The V call is TRBV18, the J call TRBJ1-1, with 8 bases lining up with TRBD1. After removal of 6 bases from V and 4 bases from J, the junction contained 4 bases not matched to a gene. This CDR3 is 13 amino acids long. Germline V gene lookup returns CDR1 KGHSH and CDR2 LQKENI. CDR3 sequence (DNA): TGTGCCAGCTCCAGGGGGCTGAGCACTGAAGCTTTCTTT. This translates into CASSRGLSTEAFF.

The rearrangement joins TRBV5-4 to TRBJ2-1; perhaps TRBD2 as D (5 bases). There are 14 residues in the CDR3. The V gene's germline CDR1 is SGHNT and CDR2 YYREEE (reference sequence). The V end lost 4 bases, the J end lost 11 bases, and 19 bases lay between the germline ends. The CDR3 coding sequence is TGTGCCAGCAGCGAGGAGGTGAGCGCAGGAAAGCAGTTCTTC. Translation: CASSEEVSAGKQFF.

The chain carries TRBV19 and TRBJ2-5, with D tentatively TRBD1 or TRBD2 (6 bases each). Germline CDR1 LNHDA, CDR2 SQIVND (reference sequence). Trimming removed 3 bases at V and 1 base at J, with 9 bases between. This CDR3 is 14 amino acids long. The CDR3 spells CASSMRGVQETQYF. The CDR3 DNA reads TGTGCCAGTAGTATGAGGGGGGTCCAAGAGACCCAGTACTTC.

This clone was detected only a few times. CDR3 sequence: CASSLTTNTGELFF. The CDR3 nucleotides read TGCGCCAGCAGCTTGACCACGAACACCGGGGAGCTGTTTTTT. V is TRBV5-1 and J is TRBJ2-2; D remains ambiguous. Looked up from germline, CDR1 is SGHRS and CDR2 is YFSETQ. Trimming removed 1 base from V and 0 bases from J, with 4 bases in between. This CDR3 comprises 14 residues.

The chain is built from TRBV25-1 and TRBJ1-1; TRBD1 is a possible D gene (6 bases). Germline V gene data show CDR1 as MGHDK and CDR2 as SYGVNS. CDR3 length: 14 amino acids. V was cut by 5 bases and J by 6 bases, with 16 bases left in between. CDR3 sequence (DNA): TGTGCCAGCAGTCCATACAGGGAGTCCGCTGAAGCTTTCTTT. Amino acid sequence: CASSPYRESAEAFF.

The J gene is TRBJ2-6, the V gene TRBV19; no firm D call. Trimming removed 5 bases from V and 0 bases from J, with 11 bases in between. CDR3 length: 16 amino acids. Germline lookup yields CDR1 LNHDA and CDR2 SQIVND (reference sequence). DNA of the CDR3: TGTGCCAGTAGTTCTGTTGGCTTCTCTGGGGCCAACGTCCTGACTTTC. This sequence encodes CASSSVGFSGANVLTF. Full variable domain (rest looked up from reference TRBV19 and TRBJ2-6): DGGITQSPKYLFRKEGQNVTLSCEQNLNHDAMYWYRQDPGQGLRLIYYSQIVNDFQKGDIAEGYSVSREKKESFPLTVTSAQKNPTAFYLCASSSVGFSGANVLTFGAGSRLTVL.

This clone came up a few times. This chain connects TRBV30 to TRBJ1-1; D is unclear. Per the germline V gene, CDR1 is GTSNPN and CDR2 is SVGIG (reference sequence). With 5 bases removed from V and 5 bases from J, the gap between germline ends came to 12 bases. This CDR3 has 12 amino acids. Written as DNA, the CDR3 is TGTGCCTGGCGGCGGGTGGGAACTGAAGCTTTCTTT. This sequence encodes CAWRRVGTEAFF.

V and J are TRBV30 and TRBJ1-1; the D gene is possibly TRBD1 (6 bases). Germline CDR1 is GTSNPN and CDR2 is SVGIG (reference sequence). The V end lost 4 bases, the J end lost 5 bases, and 20 bases lay between the germline ends. The CDR3 has 15 residues. The CDR3 spells CAWIPFVGARTEAFF. For the CDR3, the DNA is TGTGCCTGGATTCCTTTCGTGGGGGCGAGGACTGAAGCTTTCTTT.